In this sample, the clone carrying this T cell receptor beta chain turned up a few times. The target antigen is unknown. Sequencing templates came from extracted RNA that was reverse transcribed into cDNA. Clones were sequenced by immunoSEQ multiplex PCR, and TCRdb holds only the in-frame ones, with some missing. The sample contains roughly 100,000 clones, approximately 90% of which appear only once. V lost 2 bases and J lost 8, with 7 bases in between. This CDR3 has 12 amino acids. Germline CDR1 reads SEHNR; CDR2 reads FQNEAQ (reference sequence). Regarding treatment: oral pan-JAK inhibitor, 5-10 mg twice daily. Starting from PBMCs, sorting isolated CD4+ and CD8+ T cells. These data belong to a study of CD8+ T cells in alopecia areata. Broader study findings: Because one nonresponder was included, the link of baseline CD8+ expansion to response is considered uncertain. Among the top 100, expanded CD8+ clones, as well as scalp clonality, were significantly decreased by tofacitinib.

The chain joins TRBV7-9 to TRBJ2-1; D is unclear. The sample in question was CD8+ T cells sorted from blood, obtained at approximately week 34, from a patient treated with tofacitinib. The source of this sequence is a human donor with alopecia areata. CDR3 loop: CASSLQTDEQFF. CDR3 bases: TGTGCCAGCAGCTTACAAACAGATGAGCAGTTCTTC.